These 5 T cell receptor beta chains originate from one sample sequenced in a study of a mutant IDH1 vaccine in newly diagnosed glioma. Time point reported: baseline, week 1 (first vaccination visit). Documented treatment: pre-vaccination baseline after standard-of-care therapy. Repertoires were generated with immunoSEQ multiplex PCR, while TCRdb's copy carries only in-frame clones and drops some. The sample yields tens of thousands of clones, approximately 90% seen once. Sequencing was performed on PBMCs, taken from a glioma patient treated with radiotherapy, temozolomide or both. These receptor sequences come from a man younger than 45 with glioma.

The genes are TRBV5-1 and TRBJ2-7; D is ambiguous. CDR1 SGHRS and CDR2 YFSETQ come from the germline V gene. Trimming took 4 bases from V and 6 from J, leaving 14 bases between them. The CDR3 runs 13 residues. The CDR3 bases are TGCGCCAGCAGCCCCCCCGGCGGCCCCGAGCAGTACTTC. This codes for CASSPPGGPEQYF. The full variable domain, in which reference TRBV5-1 and TRBJ2-7 provide the parts outside the CDR3, is KAGVTQTPRYLIKTRGQQVTLSCSPISGHRSVSWYQQTPGQGLQFLFEYFSETQRNKGNFPGRFSGRQFSNSRSEMNVSTLELGDSALYLCASSPPGGPEQYFGPGTRLTVT.

The chain is built from TRBV7-2 and TRBJ1-1; 8 bases map to TRBD1. J lost 5 bases, V lost 1 base, and 9 bases had no gene match. In germline, CDR1 is SGHTA, CDR2 FQGNSA. CDR3 length: 16 amino acids. The CDR3 coding sequence is TGTGCCAGCAGCTTAGAGAACAGGGGGGGGTGGACTGAAGCTTTCTTT. This gives the protein CASSLENRGGWTEAFF.

The rearrangement joins TRBV9 to TRBJ2-1; 7 bases are shared with TRBD2. The CDR3 contains 16 residues. CDR1 SGDLS and CDR2 YYNGEE come from the germline V gene. Trimming at V came to 3 bases and at J to 4 bases, leaving 10 bases not matched to a gene. The CDR3 region has the DNA TGTGCCAGCAGCGCCGAACGGGAGCGGGGTTACAATGAGCAGTTCTTC. Residues: CASSAERERGYNEQFF. Drawing the rest from reference TRBV9 and TRBJ2-1, the complete variable domain is DSGVTQTPKHLITATGQRVTLRCSPRSGDLSVYWYQQSLDQGLQFLIQYYNGEERAKGNILERFSAQQFPDLHSELNLSSLELGDSALYFCASSAERERGYNEQFFGPGTRLTVL.

The CDR3 DNA reads as TGTGCCAGCAGCCACCTGGGACAGGGGTATAGGACTGAAGCTTTCTTT. It yields the protein CASSHLGQGYRTEAFF. The chain couples TRBV14 to TRBJ1-1, with TRBD1 matching 10 bases. Germline CDR1 SGHDN, CDR2 FVKESK. Trimming at V came to 3 bases and at J to 5 bases, leaving 9 bases not matched to a gene. The CDR3 totals 16 residues.

The chain is built from TRBV4-2 and TRBJ2-3; D is uncertain. Germline CDR1 LGHNA, CDR2 YNFKEQ. CDR3 length: 13 residues. Between the trimmed V and J ends, which lost 0 bases and 3 bases, there was a span of 4 bases. The CDR3 DNA sequence: TGTGCCAGCAGCCAAGAGGAAACAGATACGCAGTATTTT. It codes for CASSQEETDTQYF.